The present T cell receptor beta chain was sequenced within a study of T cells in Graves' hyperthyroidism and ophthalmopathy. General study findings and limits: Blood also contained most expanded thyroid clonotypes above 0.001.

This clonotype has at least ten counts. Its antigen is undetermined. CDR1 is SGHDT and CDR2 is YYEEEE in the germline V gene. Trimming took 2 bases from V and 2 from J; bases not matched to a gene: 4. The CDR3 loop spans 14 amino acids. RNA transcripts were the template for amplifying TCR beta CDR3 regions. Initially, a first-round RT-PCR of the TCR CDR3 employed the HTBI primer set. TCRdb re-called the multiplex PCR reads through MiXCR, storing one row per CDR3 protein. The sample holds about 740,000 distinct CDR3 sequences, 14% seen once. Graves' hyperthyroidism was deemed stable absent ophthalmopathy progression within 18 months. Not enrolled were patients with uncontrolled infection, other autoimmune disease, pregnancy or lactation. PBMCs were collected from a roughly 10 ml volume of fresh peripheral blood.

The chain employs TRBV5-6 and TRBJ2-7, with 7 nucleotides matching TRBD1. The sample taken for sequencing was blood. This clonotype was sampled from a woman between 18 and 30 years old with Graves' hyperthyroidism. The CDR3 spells CASSFRQGTYEQYF. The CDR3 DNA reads TGTGCCAGCAGCTTCCGACAGGGAACCTACGAGCAGTACTTC.